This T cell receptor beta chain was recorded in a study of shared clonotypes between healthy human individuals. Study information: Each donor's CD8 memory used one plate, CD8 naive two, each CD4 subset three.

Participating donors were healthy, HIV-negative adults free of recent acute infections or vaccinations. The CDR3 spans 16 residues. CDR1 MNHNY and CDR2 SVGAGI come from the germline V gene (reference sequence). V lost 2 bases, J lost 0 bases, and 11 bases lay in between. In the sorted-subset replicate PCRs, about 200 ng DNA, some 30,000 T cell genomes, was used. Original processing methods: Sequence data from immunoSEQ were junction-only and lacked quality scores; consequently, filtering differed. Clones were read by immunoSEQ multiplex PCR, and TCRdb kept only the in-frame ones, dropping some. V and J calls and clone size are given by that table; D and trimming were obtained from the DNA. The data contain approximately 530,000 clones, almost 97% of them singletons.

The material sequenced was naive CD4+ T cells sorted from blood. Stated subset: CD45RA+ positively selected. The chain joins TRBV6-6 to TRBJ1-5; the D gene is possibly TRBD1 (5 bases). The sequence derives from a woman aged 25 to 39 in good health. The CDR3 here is CASSYTGRNSNQPQHF. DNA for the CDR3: TGTGCCAGCAGTTACACGGGACGAAATAGCAATCAGCCCCAGCATTTT.